This T cell receptor (beta chain) was sequenced in a study of cytomegalovirus exposure and HLA in healthy donors. Use of 60 Vbeta and 13 Jbeta primers characterized the PCR. Assay used: immunoSEQ multiplex PCR; TCRdb lists only in-frame clones, some missing. The sample holds around 110,000 clones; around two thirds are singletons and the top ten take roughly 10%. In germline, CDR1 is SGHNT, CDR2 YYREEE (reference sequence). J gave up 0 bases and V 4 bases, and 8 bases lay outside the gene matches. CDR3 length equals 17 residues. What was sequenced was PBMCs. The chain uses TRBV5-4 and TRBJ2-7; TRBD2 matches at 12 bases. The TCR comes from a woman between 40 and 55 years old in good health and CMV-seropositive. The CDR3 sequence is CASSPKQTSGSSYEQYF. CDR3 nucleotides: TGTGCCAGCAGCCCAAAACAGACTAGCGGGAGCTCCTACGAGCAGTACTTC.